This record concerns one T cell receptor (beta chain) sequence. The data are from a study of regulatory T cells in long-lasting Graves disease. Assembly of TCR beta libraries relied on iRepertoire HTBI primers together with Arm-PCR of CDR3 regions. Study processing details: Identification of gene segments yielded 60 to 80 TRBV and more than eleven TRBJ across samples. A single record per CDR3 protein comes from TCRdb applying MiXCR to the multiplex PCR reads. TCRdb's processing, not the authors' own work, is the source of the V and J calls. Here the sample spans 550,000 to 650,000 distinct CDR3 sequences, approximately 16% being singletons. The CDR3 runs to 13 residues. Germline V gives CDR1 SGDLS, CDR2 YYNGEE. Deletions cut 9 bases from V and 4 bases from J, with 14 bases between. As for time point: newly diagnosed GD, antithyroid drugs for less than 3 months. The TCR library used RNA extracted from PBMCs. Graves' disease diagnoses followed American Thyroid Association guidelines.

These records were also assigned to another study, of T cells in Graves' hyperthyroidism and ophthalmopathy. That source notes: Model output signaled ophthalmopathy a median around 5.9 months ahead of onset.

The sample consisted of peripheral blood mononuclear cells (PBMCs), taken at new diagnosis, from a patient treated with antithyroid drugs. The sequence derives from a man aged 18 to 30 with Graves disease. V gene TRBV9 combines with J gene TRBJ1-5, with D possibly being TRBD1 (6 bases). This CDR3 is CATAGGPNQPQHF. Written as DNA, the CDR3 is TGTGCCACGGCCGGGGGGCCGAATCAGCCCCAGCATTTT.